One and the same sample provided the 17 T cell receptor beta chains below, sequenced in a study of T cells in Graves' hyperthyroidism and ophthalmopathy. The source material, RNA transcripts, was used to amplify TCR beta CDR3 regions. HTBI primers were used for first-round RT-PCR of the TCR CDR3. Using its own MiXCR run on the multiplex PCR reads, TCRdb lists one record per CDR3 protein. The table shows about 420,000 distinct CDR3 sequences, with roughly 13% occurring only once. Sequencing was performed on blood. The receptors were sampled from a woman aged 18-29 years with Graves' hyperthyroidism.

This clonotype has at least ten counts. The genes are TRBV5-5 and TRBJ2-5; D is tentatively TRBD1 or TRBD2 (5 bases each). Germline CDR1 reads SGHKS; CDR2 reads YYEKEE (reference sequence). CDR3 size: 14 residues. Trimming shortened V by 0 bases and J by 5 bases, and 11 bases separated the two germline ends. In DNA form, the CDR3 reads TGTGCCAGCAGCTTGGTGAGGGGCGGGGAGACCCAGTACTTC. Translation: CASSLVRGGETQYF.

This clonotype came up many times. In DNA, the CDR3 is TGTGCCAGCCGTGCCGGGACAGGGTCCTACGAGCAGTACTTC. This translates into CASRAGTGSYEQYF. This chain links TRBV2 with TRBJ2-7; 9 nucleotides agree with TRBD1. Germline CDR1 is SNHLY and CDR2 is FYNNEI. The length of the CDR3 is 14 residues. Losses at the gene ends were 8 bases for V and 1 base for J; bases not matched to a gene: 6.

This clonotype was seen a handful of times. The chain is built from TRBV5-4 and TRBJ1-6; 7 nucleotides line up with TRBD1. There are 15 residues in the CDR3. The J segment lost 5 bases and the V segment lost 4 bases, leaving 6 bases of the junction unmatched. Germline V gene sequence: CDR1 SGHNT, CDR2 YYREEE (reference sequence). The CDR3 DNA sequence: TGTGCCAGCAGCAGAGGACAGGAGAATAATTCACCCCTCCACTTT. Its protein product is CASSRGQENNSPLHF.

This clonotype was found many times. This chain links TRBV6-6 with TRBJ2-2, with D possibly being TRBD1 (6 bases). CDR3 size: 19 residues. Germline loops: CDR1 MNHNY, CDR2 SVGAGI (reference sequence). V dropped 2 bases and J dropped 1 base, with 20 bases sitting between them. CDR3 region: CASSYRPTGEVGNTGELFF. The DNA of the CDR3 is TGTGCCAGCAGTTACCGTCCGACAGGCGAAGTGGGGAACACCGGGGAGCTGTTTTTT.

This clonotype was seen a few times. The rearrangement uses TRBV11-2 and TRBJ1-3; D uncertain. V lost 6 bases to trimming and J lost 0 bases, with 9 bases between them. CDR1 and CDR2 (germline): SGHAT, FQNNGV. The CDR3 extends over 14 amino acids. The CDR3 DNA reads TGTGCCAGCAGTGAAACCGGCTCTGGAAACACCATATATTTT. It yields the protein CASSETGSGNTIYF.

In its sample, this clonotype was seen many times. The CDR3 DNA reads as TGTGCCAGCAGTTTAACACCGACAGGGGGTGGGGCCAACGTCCTGACTTTC. It yields the protein CASSLTPTGGGANVLTF. The chain is built from TRBV2 and TRBJ2-6; 9 positions agree with TRBD1. CDR3 length equals 17 residues. CDR1 SNHLY and CDR2 FYNNEI come from the germline V gene. Unmatched junction bases numbered 8, after V lost 5 bases and J lost 3 bases. The whole variable domain, remainder taken from reference TRBV2 and TRBJ2-6, is EPEVTQTPSHQVTQMGQEVILRCVPISNHLYFYWYRQILGQKVEFLVSFYNNEISEKSEIFDDQFSVERPDGSNFTLKIRSTKLEDSAMYFCASSLTPTGGGANVLTFGAGSRLTVL.

This clonotype was seen many times. The gene calls are TRBV30 and TRBJ1-6; possible D gene TRBD1, 5 bases. Trimming cost V 2 bases and J 8 bases, with 7 bases left between them. There are 12 residues in the CDR3. Looked up from germline, CDR1 is GTSNPN and CDR2 is SVGIG (reference sequence). The CDR3 sequence is CAWSMGDSPLHF. The CDR3 coding sequence is TGTGCCTGGAGTATGGGGGATTCACCCCTCCACTTT.

In its sample, this clonotype was seen many times. The chain employs TRBV2 and TRBJ1-1, with D tentatively TRBD1 (6 bases). Germline V gene data show CDR1 as SNHLY and CDR2 as FYNNEI. This CDR3 contains 15 residues. The V end was cut by 2 bases, the J end by 0 bases, with 10 bases between. The CDR3 sequence: CASSERAGVNTEAFF. In DNA, the CDR3 is TGTGCCAGCAGTGAACGGGCAGGGGTGAACACTGAAGCTTTCTTT.

This clonotype turned up a few times. The chain joins TRBV28 to TRBJ1-3, with TRBD1 identical over 8 bases. The CDR3 has 16 residues. V gave up 4 bases and J gave up 4 bases; unmatched junction bases: 9. The germline V gene has CDR1 MDHEN and CDR2 SYDVKM. For the CDR3, the DNA is TGTGCCAGCAGTTCCGGGGCAGGGGGCTTCGGAAACACCATATATTTT. As protein: CASSSGAGGFGNTIYF.

This clonotype showed up many times. The genes are TRBV27 and TRBJ2-3; D is undetermined. Per the germline V gene, CDR1 is MNHEY and CDR2 is SMNVEV (reference sequence). CDR3 size: 14 residues. Trimming took 5 bases from V and 2 from J, leaving 11 bases between them. The CDR3 coding sequence is TGTGCCAGCAGTGCCGGGTCATTCACAGATACGCAGTATTTT. Amino acids: CASSAGSFTDTQYF.

This clonotype has only a few counts. This chain connects TRBV19 to TRBJ2-3; no reliable D call. V gave up 5 bases and J gave up 2 bases, with 11 bases separating them. The CDR3 spans 14 residues. Germline CDR1 LNHDA, CDR2 SQIVND (reference sequence). CDR3 residues: CASSLEAHTDTQYF. CDR3 coding DNA: TGTGCCAGTAGTCTTGAGGCCCACACAGATACGCAGTATTTT.

The chain links TRBV19 to TRBJ1-1; D possibly corresponds to TRBD1 (6 bases). The CDR3 runs to 18 residues. Trimming cost V 6 bases and J 4 bases, with 27 bases left between them. Looked up from germline, CDR1 is LNHDA and CDR2 is SQIVND (reference sequence). CDR3 sequence reads: CASSPNRRGRGGGTEAFF. The CDR3 DNA follows: TGTGCCAGTAGCCCGAATCGAAGGGGGAGGGGAGGTGGCACTGAAGCTTTCTTT.

On this clonotype itself: Just one base apart from a much larger clone, this may be a read error. The CDR3 DNA follows: TGTGCCAGCAGCCAAGACGGGGGGGGGAGTGGCTACACCTTC. Protein sequence: CASSQDGGGSGYTF. The rearrangement joins TRBV3-1 to TRBJ1-2; D may be TRBD1 (5 bases). Germline-derived CDR1 and CDR2 are LGHDT and YNNKEL (reference sequence). V lost 0 bases and J lost 7, with 12 bases in between. The CDR3 length is 14 residues.

The V gene is TRBV12-3 or TRBV12-4, the J gene TRBJ1-4; a possible D gene is TRBD1 (5 bases). V gave up 3 bases and J gave up 7 bases, with 15 bases separating them. The CDR3 totals 15 residues. The CDR3 DNA sequence: TGTGCCAGCAGTTTGGGGGGGACTACTGGTGAAAAACTGTTTTTT. Protein product: CASSLGGTTGEKLFF.

In its sample, this clonotype was seen many times. The chain recombines TRBV25-1 with TRBJ2-7; D gene uncertain. V lost 1 base and J 2 bases, leaving 15 bases between the germline ends. Germline V lookup: CDR1 MGHDK, CDR2 SYGVNS. This CDR3 comprises 16 residues. The CDR3 here is CASSESVGPHPYEQYF. The CDR3 DNA reads as TGTGCCAGCAGTGAATCAGTAGGGCCCCATCCCTACGAGCAGTACTTC.

Only a few counts were recorded for this clonotype. The chain recombines TRBV12-3 or TRBV12-4 with TRBJ1-6, with D perhaps TRBD1 (5 bases). The CDR3 extends over 15 amino acids. Trimming cost V 8 bases and J 7 bases, with 18 bases left between them. Here the CDR3 DNA reads TGTGCCAGCGTCCCGGGCCATCGGGGGAATTCACCCCTCCACTTT. It translates to CASVPGHRGNSPLHF.

Ten or more counts support this clonotype. The chain uses TRBV28 and TRBJ1-2, with D possibly TRBD1 on 6 matching bases. The CDR3 spans 14 residues. In germline, CDR1 is MDHEN, CDR2 SYDVKM. Trimming took off 4 bases at V and 3 bases at J, with 12 bases between the two ends. This CDR3 reads CASSSMTGYYGYTF. The CDR3 DNA reads as TGTGCCAGCAGTTCGATGACAGGTTACTATGGCTACACCTTC.